This T cell receptor beta chain was found in a study of cytotoxic CD8 clonotypes in ibrutinib-treated CLL. Study results and caveats: Sampling schedules were unmatched across sustained-remission and progressing patients.

Germline lookup yields CDR1 MGHRA and CDR2 YSYEKL. The CDR3 length is 13 residues. V was cut by 0 bases and J by 5 bases, with 5 bases left in between. As for this clone: Antigen specificity is unknown.

Here immunoSEQ multiplex PCR was the method, and the copy in TCRdb shows in-frame clones only, minus some. The data contain about 140,000 clones, approximately 90% of them singletons. This receptor was identified in a human donor with chronic lymphocytic leukemia. The sample was PBMCs, taken after 12 months of ibrutinib treatment. V is TRBV4-1 and J is TRBJ1-5; D is unclear. The CDR3 region is CASSQEFYQPQHF. DNA for the CDR3: TGCGCCAGCAGCCAAGAGTTCTATCAGCCCCAGCATTTT.